This T cell receptor (beta chain) was sequenced during a study of T cell responses to AZD1222 COVID-19 vaccine. Study observations and caveats: Nearly half of spike-specific TCRs reportedly target variant regions that are unmutated in the B.1.351 and B.1.1.7 variants.

Germline CDR1 and CDR2: LGHNA and YNFKEQ. V dropped 0 bases and J dropped 0 bases, with 11 bases sitting between them. The CDR3 covers 17 residues. Comment on this clone: Its matching antigen is unknown.

Assay: immunoSEQ multiplex PCR; the TCRdb copy retains only in-frame clones and omits some. The repertoire holds some 120,000 clones, with approximately 89% as singletons. The sequence came from an adult in good health. This chain joins TRBV4-2 and TRBJ2-2; D unclear. This specimen was peripheral blood, taken on day 0 of AZD1222 vaccination. The CDR3 loop reads CASSQDLLGTNTGELFF. CDR3 DNA: TGTGCCAGCAGCCAAGATCTTCTCGGAACGAACACCGGGGAGCTGTTTTTT.